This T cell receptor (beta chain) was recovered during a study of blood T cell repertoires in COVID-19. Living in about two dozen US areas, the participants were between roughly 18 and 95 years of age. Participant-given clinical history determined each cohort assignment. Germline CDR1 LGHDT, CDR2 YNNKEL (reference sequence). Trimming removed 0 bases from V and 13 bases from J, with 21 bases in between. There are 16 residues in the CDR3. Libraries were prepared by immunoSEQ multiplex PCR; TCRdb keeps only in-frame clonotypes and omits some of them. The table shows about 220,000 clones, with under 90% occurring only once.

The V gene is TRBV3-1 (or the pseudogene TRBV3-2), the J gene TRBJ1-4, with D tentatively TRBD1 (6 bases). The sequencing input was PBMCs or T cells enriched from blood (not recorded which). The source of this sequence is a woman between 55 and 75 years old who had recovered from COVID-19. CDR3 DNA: TGTGCCAGCAGCCAAGATAAAGACAGGCGTTGGCAGGGACTGTTTTTT. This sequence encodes CASSQDKDRRWQGLFF.